What follows are 23 T cell receptor beta chains derived from one specimen sequenced in a study of shared clonotypes between healthy human individuals. Assay: immunoSEQ multiplex PCR; the TCRdb copy retains only in-frame clones and omits some. Found here are millions of clones, just over 90% of them singletons; the top ten hold 0.39%. Material for sequencing was naive CD4+ T cells from PBMCs. Subset here: CD45RA+ positively selected. The source is a man aged 18 to 30 in good health. Some clones in this sample may be carry-over from other donors' samples.

V and J are TRBV2 and TRBJ1-3, with D possibly TRBD1 on 6 matching bases. CDR1 is SNHLY, CDR2 FYNNEI, per germline. The V and J ends lost 8 bases and 2 bases respectively, with 16 bases between them. This CDR3 is built from 15 residues. The CDR3 nucleotides are TGTGCCAGCTCCGAGGGGGGGGCGGCTGGAAACACCATATATTTT. It is translated as CASSEGGAAGNTIYF.

This clone was counted between two and nine times. The chain is built from TRBV10-2 and TRBJ1-1; D gene unclear. V dropped 3 bases and J dropped 4 bases, with 12 bases sitting between them. The CDR3 consists of 14 residues. CDR1 is WSHSY, CDR2 SAAADI, per germline. The CDR3 DNA sequence: TGCGCCAGCAGTGATCAAGTGGAGTTCACTGAAGCTTTCTTT. Encoded protein: CASSDQVEFTEAFF.

This clone was counted once. The chain carries TRBV6-1 and TRBJ2-4, with TRBD2 matching 8 bases. With V trimmed by 5 bases and J by 4 bases, 4 bases remained unmatched. This CDR3 has 14 amino acids. The germline V gene encodes CDR1 MNHNS and CDR2 SASEGT. CDR3 DNA: TGTGCCAGCAGTCCACCGGGGGGGAAAAACATTCAGTACTTC. The encoded protein is CASSPPGGKNIQYF.

A word on this clone: Other DNA sequences within the sample encode an identical CDR3. The gene calls are TRBV18 and TRBJ2-2; possible D gene TRBD2, 6 bases. Germline V lookup: CDR1 KGHSH, CDR2 LQKENI. Trimming took 3 bases from V and 1 from J, leaving 12 bases between them. The CDR3 length is 16 residues. The CDR3 sequence: CASSPEGQGNTGELFF. The CDR3 DNA reads TGTGCCAGCTCACCGGAGGGGCAGGGGAACACCGGGGAGCTGTTTTTT.

J is TRBJ2-3 and V is TRBV18; TRBD2 matches 9 bases. Looked up from germline, CDR1 is KGHSH and CDR2 is LQKENI. The CDR3 runs to 14 residues. V shed 7 bases and J 0 bases; nucleotides not matched to a gene: 2. Here the CDR3 reads CASLTSGSTDTQYF. The CDR3 DNA follows: TGTGCCAGCTTGACTAGCGGTAGCACAGATACGCAGTATTTT.

V is TRBV7-8 and J is TRBJ2-1; D gene uncertain. CDR1 and CDR2 from the germline V gene are SGHVS and FQNEAQ. The CDR3 spans 14 residues. Trimming shortened V by 3 bases and J by 10 bases, and 16 bases separated the two germline ends. CDR3 protein: CASSFLRSAYEQFF. The CDR3 nucleotides read TGTGCCAGCAGCTTTTTACGGTCGGCGTACGAGCAGTTCTTC.

This clone has only one observation. The gene calls are TRBV5-1 and TRBJ2-3; TRBD2 agrees at 9 bases. CDR3 length: 17 amino acids. V was pared by 2 bases and J by 2 bases, with 9 bases of the junction left unmatched. CDR1 is SGHRS and CDR2 is YFSETQ in the germline V gene. The CDR3 nucleotides read TGCGCCAGCAGCTTTGGGGGACTAGCCGACAACACAGATACGCAGTATTTT. Translating it yields CASSFGGLADNTDTQYF.

The V call is TRBV28, the J call TRBJ2-2; perhaps TRBD1 as D (6 bases). Between the trimmed V and J ends, which lost 3 bases and 3 bases, there was a span of 17 bases. The CDR3 runs to 17 residues. Germline-derived CDR1 and CDR2 are MDHEN and SYDVKM. CDR3 region: CASSLGPGHVDTGELFF. Here the CDR3 DNA reads TGTGCCAGCAGTTTGGGTCCGGGACACGTCGACACCGGGGAGCTGTTTTTT.

This sequence joins TRBV5-4 and TRBJ2-1; the D is unclear. Germline CDR1 and CDR2: SGHNT and YYREEE (reference sequence). Trimming cost V 6 bases and J 3 bases, with 16 bases left between them. The CDR3 is 15 amino acids. CDR3 region: CASTSRVADYNEQFF. DNA for the CDR3: TGTGCCAGCACATCTCGGGTAGCAGACTACAATGAGCAGTTCTTC.

J is TRBJ1-2 and V is TRBV6-1; tentative D call: TRBD1 (5 bases). This CDR3 contains 15 residues. Trimming left V 3 bases short and J 0 bases short, with 11 bases between. Germline values: CDR1 MNHNS, CDR2 SASEGT. The CDR3 coding sequence is TGTGCCAGCAGTGAGAAGGGGAGGTCTAACTATGGCTACACCTTC. It encodes CASSEKGRSNYGYTF.

The chain joins TRBV5-1 to TRBJ1-4; the D gene is possibly TRBD1 (5 bases). Germline V gives CDR1 SGHRS, CDR2 YFSETQ. Trimming took off 0 bases at V and 1 base at J, with 10 bases between the two ends. The CDR3 extends over 16 amino acids. The CDR3 region has the DNA TGCGCCAGCAGCTTGGCTCCGGGGGGAACTAATGAAAAACTGTTTTTT. As protein: CASSLAPGGTNEKLFF.

V usage is TRBV28 and J usage is TRBJ1-6; D perhaps matches TRBD1 (5 bases). The CDR3 loop spans 11 amino acids. The germline gives CDR1 MDHEN, CDR2 SYDVKM. The germline V and J ends were trimmed by 6 bases and 8 bases, with 5 bases remaining between them. The CDR3 here is CASRGDSPLHF. In DNA form, the CDR3 reads TGTGCCAGCAGAGGGGATTCACCCCTCCACTTT.

The chain carries TRBV5-8 and TRBJ2-2; D may be TRBD1 or TRBD2 (5 bases each). CDR1 and CDR2 from the germline V gene are SGHTS and YDEGEE. V was clipped by 6 bases and J by 7 bases, with 13 bases between them. CDR3 length: 13 amino acids. CDR3 nucleotides: TGTGCCAGCACCACCGGTGGGGGCGGGGAGCTGTTTTTT. Translating it yields CASTTGGGGELFF.

The V gene is TRBV19, the J gene TRBJ2-7; D not certain. This CDR3 has 15 residues. The V end lost 0 bases, the J end lost 4 bases, and 13 bases lay between the germline ends. Germline values: CDR1 LNHDA, CDR2 SQIVND (reference sequence). The CDR3 nucleotides are TGTGCCAGTAGTATAGAGGCGTCTACCCAATACGAGCAGTACTTC. Translating gives CASSIEASTQYEQYF.

This clone appeared a single time. This sequence joins TRBV29-1 and TRBJ2-1; D unclear. The CDR3 covers 12 residues. V gave up 1 base and J gave up 10 bases, with 11 bases separating them. In germline, CDR1 is SQVTM, CDR2 ANQGSEA. The CDR3 here is CSVEVSPLEQFF. The CDR3 nucleotides are TGCAGCGTTGAAGTATCCCCACTCGAGCAGTTCTTC.

The sample holds one count of this clone. The same CDR3 arises from other DNA sequences in this sample as well. This chain uses TRBV5-1 with TRBJ2-3; D perhaps matches TRBD1 (5 bases). Trimming removed 3 bases at V and 1 base at J, with 9 bases between. Looked up from germline, CDR1 is SGHRS and CDR2 is YFSETQ. This CDR3 is built from 14 residues. The CDR3 DNA reads as TGCGCCAGCAGCTCGCAGGGTGGCACAGATACGCAGTATTTT. As protein: CASSSQGGTDTQYF.

The chain combines TRBV2 with TRBJ2-5; TRBD2 matches at 9 bases. CDR3 size: 13 residues. V dropped 7 bases and J dropped 4; count of bases not matched to a gene: 4. Germline V gene sequence: CDR1 SNHLY, CDR2 FYNNEI. This CDR3 is CASTPSGTETQYF. In DNA form, the CDR3 reads TGTGCCAGCACCCCTAGCGGGACAGAGACCCAGTACTTC.

The chain combines TRBV5-1 with TRBJ2-5; TRBD2 matches at 12 bases. V lost 8 bases, J lost 5 bases, and 10 bases stayed unmatched. There are 15 residues in the CDR3. Germline V lookup: CDR1 SGHRS, CDR2 YFSETQ. The chain's CDR3 is CASHPLAGGLETQYF. The CDR3 nucleotides are TGCGCCAGTCACCCCCTAGCGGGAGGGTTGGAGACCCAGTACTTC.

This clone was recorded once. This same CDR3 is encoded by further DNA sequences in the sample. The CDR3 loop reads CASSSRLAGSYNEQFF. The CDR3 bases are TGTGCCAGCAGTTCCCGACTAGCGGGGTCCTACAATGAGCAGTTCTTC. The chain couples TRBV6-5 to TRBJ2-1, with TRBD2 matching 11 bases. Germline assignment: CDR1 MNHEY and CDR2 SVGAGI. J was trimmed by 1 base and V by 4 bases; bases with no gene match: 3. CDR3 size: 16 residues.

The J gene is TRBJ2-3, the V gene TRBV5-1; the match to TRBD2 covers 9 bases. The CDR3 loop spans 15 amino acids. V lost 3 bases, J lost 1 base, and 3 bases stayed unmatched. Germline assignment: CDR1 SGHRS and CDR2 YFSETQ. The CDR3 DNA is TGCGCCAGCAGCTCGCTAGCGGGGCGCACAGATACGCAGTATTTT. Protein: CASSSLAGRTDTQYF.

The chain is built from TRBV7-2 and TRBJ2-7; 9 bases are shared with TRBD2. Germline V lookup: CDR1 SGHTA, CDR2 FQGNSA. The V gene end was trimmed by 5 bases and the J gene end by 3 bases; junction bases not matched to a gene: 11. The CDR3 sequence is 16 residues long. CDR3 residues: CASSPRASGRFYEQYF. The DNA of the CDR3 is TGTGCCAGCAGCCCCCGCGCCAGCGGGAGGTTCTACGAGCAGTACTTC.

The chain links TRBV16 to TRBJ2-1; TRBD2 aligns across 7 bases. Germline CDR1 is KGHSY and CDR2 is FQNENV. The CDR3 runs 13 residues. Trimming cost V 4 bases and J 12 bases; bases outside gene matches: 9. CDR3 DNA: TGTGCCAGCAGCCCGAACTGGACTAGTGGGCAGTTCTTC. Encoded protein: CASSPNWTSGQFF.

This chain links TRBV7-2 with TRBJ2-7; weak D call: TRBD2 (6 bases). Trimming pared 5 bases from V and 5 bases from J, leaving 13 bases between. The CDR3 sequence is 13 residues long. Looked up from germline, CDR1 is SGHTA and CDR2 is FQGNSA. DNA of the CDR3: TGTGCCAGCAGCGCGAGAACGGGGGACGAGCAGTACTTC. Residues: CASSARTGDEQYF.